The clone carrying this T cell receptor (beta chain) was counted a single time. What it binds is unknown. The PCR employed 60 Vbeta primers together with 13 Jbeta primers. Sequencing used immunoSEQ multiplex PCR; TCRdb keeps in-frame clones, though not all of them. The data show fewer than 200,000 clones, roughly 80% seen once. The data stem from a study of cytomegalovirus exposure and HLA in healthy donors. Whole-study findings and limits: Highly shared variants forming one cluster were likely a sequencing artifact.

The material sequenced was PBMCs. This TCR was recovered from a man aged 50 to 60 in good health and CMV-seronegative.

The CDR3 DNA reads TGTGCCAGCTCACCTCCGAGCGGGTGGGACACCGGGGAGCTGTTTTTT. It translates to CASSPPSGWDTGELFF. This chain joins TRBV18 and TRBJ2-2, with D tentatively TRBD2 (6 bases). The germline V gene has CDR1 KGHSH and CDR2 LQKENI. The CDR3 consists of 16 residues. The V and J ends lost 3 bases and 3 bases respectively, with 14 bases between them.